This TCR beta chain comes out of a study of blood T cell repertoires in COVID-19. Overall study: Material from acute and convalescent COVID-19 was sourced from the United States, Italy and Spain. From T cells, B-cell-depleted T cells, or PBMCs came the material, which was cDNA or gDNA.

In the authors' workflow: How many nucleated cells were present was estimated from reference gene primer amplification. The protocol was immunoSEQ multiplex PCR, while the TCRdb copy is restricted to in-frame clones and leaves out a portion. V, J and clone size were drawn from that table, and D and trimming were deduced from the DNA. The sample consists of roughly 200,000 clones, 70% to 90% of them appearing once. This clonotype was obtained from a woman older than 75 with acute or convalescent COVID-19. Sequences were obtained from peripheral blood.

Written as DNA, the CDR3 is TGTGCCAGCAGTTTTCAGAACACTGAAGCTTTCTTT. As protein: CASSFQNTEAFF. This chain connects TRBV28 to TRBJ1-1; D ambiguous. This CDR3 comprises 12 residues. The germline V gene encodes CDR1 MDHEN and CDR2 SYDVKM. The V gene lost 3 bases and the J gene lost 1 base, with 3 bases spanning the gap.